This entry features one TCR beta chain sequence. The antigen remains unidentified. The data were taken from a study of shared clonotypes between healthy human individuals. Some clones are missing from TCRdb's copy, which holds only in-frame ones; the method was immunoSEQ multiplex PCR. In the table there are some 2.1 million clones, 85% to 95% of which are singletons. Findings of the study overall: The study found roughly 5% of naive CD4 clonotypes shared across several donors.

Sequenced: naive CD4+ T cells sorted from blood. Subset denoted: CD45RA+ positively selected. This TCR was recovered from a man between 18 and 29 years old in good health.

The CDR3 DNA reads TGCGCCAGCAGTGAGTCCGGCAGGGCCGGTGAAGCTTTCTTT. Amino acid sequence: CASSESGRAGEAFF. This chain connects TRBV10-1 to TRBJ1-1, with a possible D match to TRBD1 (5 bases). The CDR3 covers 14 residues. Germline V gene data show CDR1 as WNHNN and CDR2 as SYGVQD (reference sequence). Trimming cost V 0 bases and J 7 bases, with 12 bases left between them.